Shown below are 9 T cell receptor beta chains from a single sample sequenced in a study of blood T cells in healthy people across ages. A second roughly 6 to 11 cycle PCR used barcoded and J-beta primers. TCRdb re-called the 5' RACE reads through MiXCR, storing one row per CDR3 protein. The table has 1.5 million to 2 million distinct CDR3 sequences, 28% seen once. Sequencing was performed on blood. The receptors were gathered from a woman between 25 and 40 years old in good health.

The rearrangement joins TRBV6-6 to TRBJ2-7, with D perhaps TRBD1 (6 bases). The CDR3 consists of 13 residues. Trimming left V 8 bases short and J 10 bases short, with 21 bases between. The germline CDR1 and CDR2 sequences are MNHNY and SVGAGI (reference sequence). CDR3 region: CASRASGAVDQYF. Here the CDR3 DNA reads TGTGCCAGCCGGGCGTCAGGGGCGGTGGACCAGTACTTC.

This clonotype has only a few counts. The chain joins TRBV10-3 to TRBJ2-6; no firm D call. This CDR3 contains 14 residues. The germline V and J ends were trimmed by 9 bases and 2 bases, with 11 bases remaining between them. Germline V lookup: CDR1 ENHRY, CDR2 SYGVKD. The CDR3 DNA follows: TGTGCCATAACGTCGGATGCTGGGGCCAACGTCCTGACTTTC. It codes for CAITSDAGANVLTF.

J is TRBJ1-2 and V is TRBV29-1; 7 bases agree with TRBD1. Germline trimming cut 4 bases from V and 2 bases from J; bases unmatched to any gene: 7. Looked up from germline, CDR1 is SQVTM and CDR2 is ANQGSEA. The CDR3 has 14 residues. For the CDR3, the DNA is TGCAGCGTTGTGGAAGGGGGCTCGAACTATGGCTACACCTTC. Residues: CSVVEGGSNYGYTF.

This sequence joins TRBV5-1 and TRBJ1-1; 8 bases are a match to TRBD1. CDR1 and CDR2 (germline): SGHRS, YFSETQ. This CDR3 region has 15 residues. The junction had 11 bases not matched to a gene; V was cut back by 4 bases and J by 6 bases. CDR3 nucleotides: TGCGCCAGCAGCGCAAGGACAGGGATTGTTGCTGAAGCTTTCTTT. Translation: CASSARTGIVAEAFF.

To note about this clonotype: A much larger clonotype is one base distant, so this may be a read error. This sequence joins TRBV7-3 and TRBJ2-4, with no clear D. Trimming removed 3 bases at V and 10 bases at J, with 13 bases between. This CDR3 is built from 13 residues. Looked up from germline, CDR1 is SGHTA and CDR2 is FQGTGA. The CDR3, as DNA: TGTGCCAGCAGCTTTGAGGCAATGTGGATTCAGTACTTC. Translated: CASSFEAMWIQYF.

The chain links TRBV12-3 or TRBV12-4 to TRBJ1-2, with a tentative D call TRBD1 (6 bases). V dropped 3 bases and J dropped 1 base, with 15 bases sitting between them. There are 16 residues in the CDR3. CDR3 in DNA: TGTGCCAGCAGTTTTACCTCGGACAGATTTAACTATGGCTACACCTTC. This sequence encodes CASSFTSDRFNYGYTF.

The chain has TRBV12-5 and TRBJ2-7; 7 bases agree with TRBD2. The CDR3 length is 15 residues. Germline V lookup: CDR1 LGHNT, CDR2 FRNRAP. Losses at the gene ends were 6 bases for V and 3 bases for J; bases not matched to a gene: 11. The CDR3 bases are TGTGCTAGTGGACAGGATCGAACTAGCGACTACGAGCAGTACTTC. It codes for CASGQDRTSDYEQYF.

Of note for this clonotype: Its ends do not fully match the called genes, so a read error is possible. This rearrangement joins TRBV6-1 to TRBJ2-1, with 11 bases matching TRBD2. This CDR3 is 19 amino acids long. Germline CDR1 is MNHNS and CDR2 is SASEGT. CDR3: CVSRRTPGGSGRAHNEQFF. In DNA form, the CDR3 reads TGTGTCAGCAGGAGAACTCCGGGAGGTAGCGGGAGGGCCCACAATGAGCAGTTCTTC.

This clonotype was recorded many times. The rearrangement uses TRBV7-2 and TRBJ2-7; no definite D call. The CDR3 totals 14 residues. The V gene lost 6 bases and the J gene lost 1 base, with 13 bases spanning the gap. Germline CDR1 SGHTA, CDR2 FQGNSA. The CDR3 DNA is TGTGCCAGCAGGGATCGGGTCGGATCCTACGAGCAGTACTTC. Its translation: CASRDRVGSYEQYF.